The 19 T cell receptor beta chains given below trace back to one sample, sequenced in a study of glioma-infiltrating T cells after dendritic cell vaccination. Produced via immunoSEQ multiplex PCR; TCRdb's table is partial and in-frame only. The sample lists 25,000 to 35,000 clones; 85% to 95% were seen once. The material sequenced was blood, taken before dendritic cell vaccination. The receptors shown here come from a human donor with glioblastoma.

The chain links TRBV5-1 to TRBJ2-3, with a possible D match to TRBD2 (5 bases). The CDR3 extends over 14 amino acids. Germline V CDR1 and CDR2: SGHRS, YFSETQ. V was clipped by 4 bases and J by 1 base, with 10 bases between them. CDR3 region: CASSPLERTDTQYF. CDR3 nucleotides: TGCGCCAGCAGCCCACTAGAACGCACAGATACGCAGTATTTT.

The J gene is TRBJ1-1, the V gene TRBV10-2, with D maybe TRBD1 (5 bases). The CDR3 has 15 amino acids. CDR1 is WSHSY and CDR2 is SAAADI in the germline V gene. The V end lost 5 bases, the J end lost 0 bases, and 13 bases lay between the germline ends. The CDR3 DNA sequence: TGCGCCAGCAGTACAGGAGTAGGTATGAACACTGAAGCTTTCTTT. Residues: CASSTGVGMNTEAFF.

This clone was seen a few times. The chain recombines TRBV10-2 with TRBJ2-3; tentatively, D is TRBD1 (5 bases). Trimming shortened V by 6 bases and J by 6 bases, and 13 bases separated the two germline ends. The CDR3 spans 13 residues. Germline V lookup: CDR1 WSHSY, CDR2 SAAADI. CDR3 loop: CASRTVTPDTQYF. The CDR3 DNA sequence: TGCGCCAGCAGGACAGTGACTCCGGATACGCAGTATTTT.

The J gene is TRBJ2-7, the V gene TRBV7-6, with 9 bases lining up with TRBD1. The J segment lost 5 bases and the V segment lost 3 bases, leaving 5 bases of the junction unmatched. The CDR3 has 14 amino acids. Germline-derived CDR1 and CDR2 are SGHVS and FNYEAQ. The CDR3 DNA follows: TGTGCCAGCAGCTTTGGACAGGGGATGGACGAGCAGTACTTC. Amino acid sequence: CASSFGQGMDEQYF.

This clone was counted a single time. The CDR3 is CASSRDSTTANTIYF. The DNA of the CDR3 is TGCGCCAGCAGTAGGGACAGTACTACGGCTAACACCATATATTTT. The chain has TRBV5-1 and TRBJ1-3; 7 positions agree with TRBD1. The CDR3 covers 15 residues. Germline V lookup: CDR1 SGHRS, CDR2 YFSETQ. V trimming: 5 bases; J trimming: 7 bases; junction bases outside the gene matches: 12. The variable domain in full, with the rest retrieved from reference TRBV5-1 and TRBJ1-3, is KAGVTQTPRYLIKTRGQQVTLSCSPISGHRSVSWYQQTPGQGLQFLFEYFSETQRNKGNFPGRFSGRQFSNSRSEMNVSTLELGDSALYLCASSRDSTTANTIYFGEGSWLTVV.

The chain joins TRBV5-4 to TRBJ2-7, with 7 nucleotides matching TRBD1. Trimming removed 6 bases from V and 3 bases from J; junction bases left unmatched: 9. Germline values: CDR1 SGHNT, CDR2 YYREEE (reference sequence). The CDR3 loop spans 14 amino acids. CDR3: CASNAGTEDYEQYF. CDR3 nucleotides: TGTGCCAGCAACGCCGGGACAGAGGACTACGAGCAGTACTTC.

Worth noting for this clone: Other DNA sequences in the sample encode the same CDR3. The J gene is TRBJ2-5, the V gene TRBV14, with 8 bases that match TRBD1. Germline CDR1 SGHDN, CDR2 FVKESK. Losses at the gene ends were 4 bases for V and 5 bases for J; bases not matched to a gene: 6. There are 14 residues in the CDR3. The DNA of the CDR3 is TGTGCCAGCAGCCCTGGACAGGGTAGGGAGACCCAGTACTTC. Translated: CASSPGQGRETQYF.

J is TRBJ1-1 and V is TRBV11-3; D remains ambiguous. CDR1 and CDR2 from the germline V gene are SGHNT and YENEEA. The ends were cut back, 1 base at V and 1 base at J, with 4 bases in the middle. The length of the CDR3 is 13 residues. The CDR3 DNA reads TGTGCCAGCAGCTTAGGCAGGAACACTGAAGCTTTCTTT. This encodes CASSLGRNTEAFF.

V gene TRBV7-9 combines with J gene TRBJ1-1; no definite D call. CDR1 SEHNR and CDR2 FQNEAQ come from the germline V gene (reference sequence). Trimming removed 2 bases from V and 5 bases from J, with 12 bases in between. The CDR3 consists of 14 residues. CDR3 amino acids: CASSLIPGGTEAFF. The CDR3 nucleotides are TGTGCCAGCAGCTTAATACCCGGAGGGACTGAAGCTTTCTTT.

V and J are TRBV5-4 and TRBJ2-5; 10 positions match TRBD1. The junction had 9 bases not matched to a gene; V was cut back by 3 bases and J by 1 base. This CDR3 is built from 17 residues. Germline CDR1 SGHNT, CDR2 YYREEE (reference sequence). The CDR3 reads CASSSLDRGGPQETQYF. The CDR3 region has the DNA TGTGCCAGCAGCTCCCTGGACAGGGGGGGCCCCCAAGAGACCCAGTACTTC.

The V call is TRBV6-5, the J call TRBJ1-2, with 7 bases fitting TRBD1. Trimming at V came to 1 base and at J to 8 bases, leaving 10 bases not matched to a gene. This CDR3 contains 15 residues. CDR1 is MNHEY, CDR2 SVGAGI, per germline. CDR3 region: CASSYYRTGGLGYTF. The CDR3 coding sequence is TGTGCCAGCAGTTACTATAGGACAGGAGGCCTGGGCTACACCTTC.

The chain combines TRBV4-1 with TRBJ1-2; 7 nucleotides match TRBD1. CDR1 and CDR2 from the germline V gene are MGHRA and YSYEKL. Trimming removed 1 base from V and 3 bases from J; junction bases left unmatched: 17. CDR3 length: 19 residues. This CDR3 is CASSQGGGQETARYYGYTF. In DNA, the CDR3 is TGCGCCAGCAGCCAAGGAGGAGGACAGGAAACTGCCCGGTACTATGGCTACACCTTC.

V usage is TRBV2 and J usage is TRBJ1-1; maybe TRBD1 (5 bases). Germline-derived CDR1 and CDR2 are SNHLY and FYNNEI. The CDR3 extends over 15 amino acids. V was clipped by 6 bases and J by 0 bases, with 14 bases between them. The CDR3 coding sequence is TGTGCCAGCAGGGGGGGACTGGGTATGAACACTGAAGCTTTCTTT. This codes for CASRGGLGMNTEAFF.

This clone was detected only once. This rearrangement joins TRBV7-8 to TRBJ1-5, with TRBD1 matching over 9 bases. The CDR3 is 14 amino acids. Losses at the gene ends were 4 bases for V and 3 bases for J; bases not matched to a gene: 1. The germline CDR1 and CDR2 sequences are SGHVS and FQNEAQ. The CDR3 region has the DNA TGTGCCAGCAGCTGGGACAGGGCCAATCAGCCCCAGCATTTT. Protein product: CASSWDRANQPQHF.

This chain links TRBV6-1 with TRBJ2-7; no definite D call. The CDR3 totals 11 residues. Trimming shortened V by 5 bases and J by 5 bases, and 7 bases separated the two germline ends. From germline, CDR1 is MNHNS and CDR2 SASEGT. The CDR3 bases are TGTGCCAGCAGTCAAACACACGAGCAGTACTTC. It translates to CASSQTHEQYF.

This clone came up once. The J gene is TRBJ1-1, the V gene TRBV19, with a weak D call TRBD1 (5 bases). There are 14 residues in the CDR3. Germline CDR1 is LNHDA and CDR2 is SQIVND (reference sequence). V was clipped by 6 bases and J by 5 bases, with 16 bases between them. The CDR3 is CASSLGGERTEAFF. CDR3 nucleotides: TGTGCCAGTAGCCTTGGGGGGGAGAGGACTGAAGCTTTCTTT.

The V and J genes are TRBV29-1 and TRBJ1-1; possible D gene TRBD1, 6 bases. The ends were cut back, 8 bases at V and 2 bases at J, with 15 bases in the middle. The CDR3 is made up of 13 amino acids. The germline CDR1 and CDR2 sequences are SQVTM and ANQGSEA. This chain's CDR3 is CSLEDSVNTEAFF. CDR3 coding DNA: TGCAGCCTCGAGGACAGCGTAAACACTGAAGCTTTCTTT.

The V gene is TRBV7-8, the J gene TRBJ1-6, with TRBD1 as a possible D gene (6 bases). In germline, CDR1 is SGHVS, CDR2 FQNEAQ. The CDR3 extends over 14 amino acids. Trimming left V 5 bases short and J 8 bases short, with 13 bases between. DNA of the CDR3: TGTGCCAGCAGCCTGACAGGATCCGATTCACCCCTCCACTTT. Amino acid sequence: CASSLTGSDSPLHF.

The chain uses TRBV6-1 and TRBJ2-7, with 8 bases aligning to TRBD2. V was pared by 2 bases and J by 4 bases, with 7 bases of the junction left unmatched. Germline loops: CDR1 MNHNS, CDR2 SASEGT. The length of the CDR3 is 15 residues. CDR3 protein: CASSERVAGLYEQYF. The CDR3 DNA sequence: TGTGCCAGCAGTGAACGGGTAGCGGGGCTATACGAGCAGTACTTC.